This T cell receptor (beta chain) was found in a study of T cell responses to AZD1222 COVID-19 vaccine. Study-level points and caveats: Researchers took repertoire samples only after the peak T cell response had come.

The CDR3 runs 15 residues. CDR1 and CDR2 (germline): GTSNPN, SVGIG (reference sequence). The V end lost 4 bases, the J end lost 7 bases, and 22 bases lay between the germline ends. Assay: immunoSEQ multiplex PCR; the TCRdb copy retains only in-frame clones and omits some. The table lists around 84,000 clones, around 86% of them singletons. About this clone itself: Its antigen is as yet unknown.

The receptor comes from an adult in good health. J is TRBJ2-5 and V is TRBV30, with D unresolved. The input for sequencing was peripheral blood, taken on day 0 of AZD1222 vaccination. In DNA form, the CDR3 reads TGTGCCTGGAATGGCCCTACTGATGACCAAATGACCCAGTACTTC. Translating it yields CAWNGPTDDQMTQYF.